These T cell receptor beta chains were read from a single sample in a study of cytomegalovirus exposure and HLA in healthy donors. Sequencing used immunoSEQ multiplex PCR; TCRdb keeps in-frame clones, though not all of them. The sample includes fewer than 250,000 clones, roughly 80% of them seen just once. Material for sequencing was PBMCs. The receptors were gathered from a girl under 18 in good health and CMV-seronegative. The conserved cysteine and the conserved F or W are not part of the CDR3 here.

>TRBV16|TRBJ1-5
ASSQSRVPLNQPQH
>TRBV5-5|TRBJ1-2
ASSLGDRGGGYT
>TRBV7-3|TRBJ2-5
ASSYAPGKETQY
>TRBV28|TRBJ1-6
ASSSGQNLSPLH
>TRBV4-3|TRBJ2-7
ASSQGGGRVDEQY
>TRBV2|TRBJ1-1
ASSFGNTEAF
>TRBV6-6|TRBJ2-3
ASSLLGEGDTQY
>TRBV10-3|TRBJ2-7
AIMSSYEQY
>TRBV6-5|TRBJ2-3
ASRMFGGPTDTQY
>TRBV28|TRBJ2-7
ASSSPLRREQY
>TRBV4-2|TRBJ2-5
ASSQKQDRQETQY
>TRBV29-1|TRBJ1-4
SVLNRGGDEKLF
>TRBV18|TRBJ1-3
ASREQGAGNTIY
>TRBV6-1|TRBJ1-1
ASTQTGNTEAF
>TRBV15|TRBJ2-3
ATSIGVGDTQY
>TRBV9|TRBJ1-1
ASSSGQNTEAF
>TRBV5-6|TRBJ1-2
ASSGIQGAHNYGYT
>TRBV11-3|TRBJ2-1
ASSQGDRVINGQF
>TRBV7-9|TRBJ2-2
ASSLVRHTEVMDTGELF
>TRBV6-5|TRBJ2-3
ASSYSVVAGGHTQY
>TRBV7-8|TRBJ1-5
ASSPYGTENQPQH
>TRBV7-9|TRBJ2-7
SSSLGTGEQY
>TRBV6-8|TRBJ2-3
ASRSLGLAASSFTDTQY
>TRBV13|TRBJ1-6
ASSLRDTFSYNSPLH
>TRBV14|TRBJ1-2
ASSHSVTGDGYT
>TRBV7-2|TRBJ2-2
ASSLGGGETGELF
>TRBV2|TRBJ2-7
ASEGQAYEQY
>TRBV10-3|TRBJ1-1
AISAGDTEAF
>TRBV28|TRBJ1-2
ASRSTLQGTNYGYT
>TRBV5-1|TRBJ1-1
ASSLMTDNTEAF
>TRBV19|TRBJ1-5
ASMQGANNQPQH
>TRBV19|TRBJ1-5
ASSVARQGGDQPQH
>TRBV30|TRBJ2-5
AWKLGGKTQY
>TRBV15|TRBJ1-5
ATNRDRAVDQPQH